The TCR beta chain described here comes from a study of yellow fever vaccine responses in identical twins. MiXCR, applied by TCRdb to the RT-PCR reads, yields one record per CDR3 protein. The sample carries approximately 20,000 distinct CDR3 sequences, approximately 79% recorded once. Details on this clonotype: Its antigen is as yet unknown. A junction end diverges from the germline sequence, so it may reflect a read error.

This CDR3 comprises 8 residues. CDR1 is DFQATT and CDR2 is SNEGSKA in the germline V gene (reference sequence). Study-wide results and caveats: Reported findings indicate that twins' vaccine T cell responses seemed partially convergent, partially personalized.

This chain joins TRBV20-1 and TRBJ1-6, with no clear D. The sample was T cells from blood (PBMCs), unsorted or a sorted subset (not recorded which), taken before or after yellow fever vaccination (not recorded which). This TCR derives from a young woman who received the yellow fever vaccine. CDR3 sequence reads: CGASPLHF. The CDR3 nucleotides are TGCGGTGCCTCACCCCTCCACTTT.